The present TCR beta chain was sequenced within a study of blood T cell repertoires in COVID-19. Study-wide context: Samples came from the United States, Italy and Spain, spanning acute and convalescent COVID-19.

TCRdb's copy holds only in-frame clones and misses some; the assay was immunoSEQ multiplex PCR. The top ten clones hold 2.6% of a sample with approximately 150,000 clones, about 85% of them seen once. The sequencing sample was made of peripheral blood. This clonotype originated in a human donor with acute or convalescent COVID-19. The donor label of this sample is uncertain.

The CDR3 sequence: CASSRQGGEPQHF. Written as DNA, the CDR3 is TGTGCCAGCAGCCGACAGGGTGGCGAGCCCCAGCATTTT. The chain joins TRBV11-2 to TRBJ1-5; 7 bases match TRBD1. The CDR3 is 13 residues long. Germline assignment: CDR1 SGHAT and CDR2 FQNNGV. Trimming cost V 5 bases and J 8 bases; bases outside gene matches: 6.